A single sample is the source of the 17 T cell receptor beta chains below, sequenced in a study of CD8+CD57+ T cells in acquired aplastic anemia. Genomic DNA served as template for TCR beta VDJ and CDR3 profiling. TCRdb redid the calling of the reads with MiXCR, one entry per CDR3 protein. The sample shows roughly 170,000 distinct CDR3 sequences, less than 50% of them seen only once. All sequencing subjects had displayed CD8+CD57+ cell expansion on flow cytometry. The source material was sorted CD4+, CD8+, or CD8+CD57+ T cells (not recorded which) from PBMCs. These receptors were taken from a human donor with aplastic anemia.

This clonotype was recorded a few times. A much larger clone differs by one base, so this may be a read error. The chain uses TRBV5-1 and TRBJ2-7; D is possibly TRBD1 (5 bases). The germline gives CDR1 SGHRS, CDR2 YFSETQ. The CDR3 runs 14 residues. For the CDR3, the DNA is TGCGCCAGCAGAGGGGTCCAGGGATCGGTCGAGCAGTGCTTC. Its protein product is CASRGVQGSVEQCF.

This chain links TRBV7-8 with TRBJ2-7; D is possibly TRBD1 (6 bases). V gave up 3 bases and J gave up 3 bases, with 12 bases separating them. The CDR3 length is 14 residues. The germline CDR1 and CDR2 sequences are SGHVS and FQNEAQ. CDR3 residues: CASSFAGAGYEQYF. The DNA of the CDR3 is TGTGCCAGCAGCTTTGCAGGGGCGGGCTACGAGCAGTACTTC. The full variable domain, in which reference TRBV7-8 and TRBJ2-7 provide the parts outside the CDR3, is GAGVSQSPRYKVAKRGQDVALRCDPISGHVSLFWYQQALGQGPEFLTYFQNEAQLDKSGLPSDRFFAERPEGSVSTLKIQRTQQEDSAVYLCASSFAGAGYEQYFGPGTRLTVT.

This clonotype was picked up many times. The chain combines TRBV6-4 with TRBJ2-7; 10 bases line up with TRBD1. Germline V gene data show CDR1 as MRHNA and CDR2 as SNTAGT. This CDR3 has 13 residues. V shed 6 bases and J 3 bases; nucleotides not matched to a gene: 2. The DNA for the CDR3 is TGTGCCAGCAGCCGGGACAGGGGCTACGAGCAGTACTTC. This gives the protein CASSRDRGYEQYF.

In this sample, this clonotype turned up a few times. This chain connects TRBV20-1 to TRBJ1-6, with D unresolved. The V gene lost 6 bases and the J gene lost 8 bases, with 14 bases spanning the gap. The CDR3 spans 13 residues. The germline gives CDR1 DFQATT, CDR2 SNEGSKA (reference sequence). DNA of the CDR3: TGCAGTGCCCAGTCCATGAGATATTCACCCCTCCACTTT. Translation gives CSAQSMRYSPLHF.

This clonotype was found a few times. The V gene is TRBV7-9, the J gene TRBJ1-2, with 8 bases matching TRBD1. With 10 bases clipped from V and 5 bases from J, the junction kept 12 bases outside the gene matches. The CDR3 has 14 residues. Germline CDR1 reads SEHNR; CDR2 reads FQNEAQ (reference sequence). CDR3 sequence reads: CATKTGQGEYGYTF. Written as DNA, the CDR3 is TGTGCCACCAAAACAGGACAGGGAGAGTATGGCTACACCTTC. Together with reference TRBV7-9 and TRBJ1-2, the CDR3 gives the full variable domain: DTGVSQNPRHKITKRGQNVTFRCDPISEHNRLYWYRQTLGQGPEFLTYFQNEAQLEKSRLLSDRFSAERPKGSFSTLEIQRTEQGDSAMYLCATKTGQGEYGYTFGSGTRLTVV.

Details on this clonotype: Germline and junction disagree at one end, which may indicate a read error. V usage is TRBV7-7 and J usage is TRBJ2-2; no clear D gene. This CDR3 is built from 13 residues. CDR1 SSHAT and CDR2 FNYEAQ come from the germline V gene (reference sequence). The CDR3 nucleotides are TGTGCTAGCAGCAGATACCCCTCCGGGGAGCTGTTTTTT. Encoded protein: CASSRYPSGELFF. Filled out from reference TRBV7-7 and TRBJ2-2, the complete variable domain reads GAGVSQSPRYKVTKRGQDVTLRCDPISSHATLYWYQQALGQGPEFLTYFNYEAQPDKSGLPSDRFSAERPEGSISTLTIQRTEQRDSAMYRCASSRYPSGELFFGEGSRLTVL.

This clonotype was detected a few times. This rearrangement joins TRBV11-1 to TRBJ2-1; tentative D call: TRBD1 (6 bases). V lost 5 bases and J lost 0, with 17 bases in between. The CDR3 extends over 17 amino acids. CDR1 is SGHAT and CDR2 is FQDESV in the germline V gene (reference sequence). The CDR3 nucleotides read TGTGCCAGCAGCCCTCGCACAGGGATTCGCTCCTACAATGAGCAGTTCTTC. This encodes CASSPRTGIRSYNEQFF.

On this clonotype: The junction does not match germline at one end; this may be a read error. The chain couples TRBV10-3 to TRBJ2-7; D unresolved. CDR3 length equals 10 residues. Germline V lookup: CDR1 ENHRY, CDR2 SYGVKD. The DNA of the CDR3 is TGTGCCGTCGCGTCCTACGAGCAGTACTTT. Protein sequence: CAVASYEQYF.

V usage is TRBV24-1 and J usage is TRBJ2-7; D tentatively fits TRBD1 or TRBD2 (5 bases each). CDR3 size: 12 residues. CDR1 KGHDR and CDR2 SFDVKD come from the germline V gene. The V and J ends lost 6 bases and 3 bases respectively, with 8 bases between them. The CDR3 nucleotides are TGTGCCACCAGTTCTGGGGGCTACGAGCAGTACTTC. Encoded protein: CATSSGGYEQYF.

The CDR3 loop reads CASSLDRVEAFF. For the CDR3, the DNA is TGCGCCAGCAGCCTGGACAGGGTTGAAGCTTTCTTT. J is TRBJ1-1 and V is TRBV5-1; 8 bases are a match to TRBD1. The CDR3 loop spans 12 amino acids. Germline assignment: CDR1 SGHRS and CDR2 YFSETQ. Germline trimming cut 4 bases from V and 7 bases from J; bases unmatched to any gene: 3. Together with reference TRBV5-1 and TRBJ1-1, the CDR3 gives the full variable domain: KAGVTQTPRYLIKTRGQQVTLSCSPISGHRSVSWYQQTPGQGLQFLFEYFSETQRNKGNFPGRFSGRQFSNSRSEMNVSTLELGDSALYLCASSLDRVEAFFGQGTRLTVV.

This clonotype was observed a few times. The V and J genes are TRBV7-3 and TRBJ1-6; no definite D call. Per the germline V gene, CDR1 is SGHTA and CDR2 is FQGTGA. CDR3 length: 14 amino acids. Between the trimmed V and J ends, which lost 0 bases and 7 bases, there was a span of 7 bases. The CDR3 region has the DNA TGTGCCAGCAGCTTAACTCCGGACAATTCACCCCTCCACTTT. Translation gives CASSLTPDNSPLHF.

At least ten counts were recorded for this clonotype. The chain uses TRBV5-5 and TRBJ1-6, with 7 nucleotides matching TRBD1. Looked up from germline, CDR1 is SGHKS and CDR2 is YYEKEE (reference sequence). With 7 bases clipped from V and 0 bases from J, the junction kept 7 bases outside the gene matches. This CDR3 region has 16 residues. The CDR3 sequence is CASASRQGSYNSPLHF. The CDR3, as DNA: TGTGCCAGCGCCTCCAGACAGGGCTCCTATAATTCACCCCTCCACTTT. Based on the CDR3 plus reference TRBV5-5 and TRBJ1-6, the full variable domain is DAGVTQSPTHLIKTRGQQVTLRCSPISGHKSVSWYQQVLGQGPQFIFQYYEKEERGRGNFPDRFSARQFPNYSSELNVNALLLGDSALYLCASASRQGSYNSPLHFGNGTRLTVT.

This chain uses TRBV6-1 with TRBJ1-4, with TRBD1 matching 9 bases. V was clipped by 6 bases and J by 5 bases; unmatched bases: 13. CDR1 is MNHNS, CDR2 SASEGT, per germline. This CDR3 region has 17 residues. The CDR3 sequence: CASRRPGQGFQNEKLFF. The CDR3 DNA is TGTGCCAGCAGACGTCCGGGACAGGGTTTCCAAAATGAAAAACTGTTTTTT.

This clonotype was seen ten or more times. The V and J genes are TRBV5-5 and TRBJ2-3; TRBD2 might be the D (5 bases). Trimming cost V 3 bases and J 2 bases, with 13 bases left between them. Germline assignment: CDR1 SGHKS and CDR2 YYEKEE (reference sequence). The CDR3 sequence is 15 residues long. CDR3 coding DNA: TGTGCCAGCAGCTCATGGTCTAGCCTCACAGATACGCAGTATTTT. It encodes CASSSWSSLTDTQYF.

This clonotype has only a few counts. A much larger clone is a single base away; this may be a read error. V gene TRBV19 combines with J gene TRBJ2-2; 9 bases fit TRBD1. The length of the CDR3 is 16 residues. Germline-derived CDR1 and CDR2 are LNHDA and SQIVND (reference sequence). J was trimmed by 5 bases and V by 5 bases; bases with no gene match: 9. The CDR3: CASSGMTGGVTGELFF. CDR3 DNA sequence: TGTGCCAGTAGTGGAATGACAGGGGGTGTAACCGGGGAGCTGTTTTTT.

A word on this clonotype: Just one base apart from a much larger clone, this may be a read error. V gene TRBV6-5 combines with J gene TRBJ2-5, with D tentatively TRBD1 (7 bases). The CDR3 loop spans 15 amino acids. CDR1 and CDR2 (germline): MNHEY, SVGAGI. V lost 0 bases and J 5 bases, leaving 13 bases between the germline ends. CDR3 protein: CASSYSVTGRETQYF. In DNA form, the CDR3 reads TGTGCCAGCAGTTACTCCGTGACAGGGAGGGAGACCCAGTACTTC.

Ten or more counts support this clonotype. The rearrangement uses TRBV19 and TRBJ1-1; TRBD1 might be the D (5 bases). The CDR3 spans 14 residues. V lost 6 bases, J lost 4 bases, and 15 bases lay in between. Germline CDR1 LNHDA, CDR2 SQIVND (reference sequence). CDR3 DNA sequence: TGTGCCAGTAGCCCAGGGCGCGGGATCACTGAAGCTTTCTTT. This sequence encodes CASSPGRGITEAFF.